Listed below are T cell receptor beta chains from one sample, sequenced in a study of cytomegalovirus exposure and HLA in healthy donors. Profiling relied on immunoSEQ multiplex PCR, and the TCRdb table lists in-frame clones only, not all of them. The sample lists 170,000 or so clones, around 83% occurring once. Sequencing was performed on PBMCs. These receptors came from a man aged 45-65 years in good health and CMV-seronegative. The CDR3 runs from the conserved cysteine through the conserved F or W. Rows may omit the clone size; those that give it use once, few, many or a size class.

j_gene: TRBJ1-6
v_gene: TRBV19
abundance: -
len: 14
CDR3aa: CATMGSGLHSPLHF

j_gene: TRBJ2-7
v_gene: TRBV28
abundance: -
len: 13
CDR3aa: CATSGGGLNEQYF

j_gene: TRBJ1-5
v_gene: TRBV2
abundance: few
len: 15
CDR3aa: CASSRDRVDNQPQHF

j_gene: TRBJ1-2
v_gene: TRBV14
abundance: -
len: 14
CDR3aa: CASSQALTDYGYTF

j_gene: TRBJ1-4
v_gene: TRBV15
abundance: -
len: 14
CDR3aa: CATSRGQSEEKLFF

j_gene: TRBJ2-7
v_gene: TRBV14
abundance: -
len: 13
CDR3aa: CASSQVAGSEQYF

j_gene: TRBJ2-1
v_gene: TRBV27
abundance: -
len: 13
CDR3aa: CASSLVPRNEQFF

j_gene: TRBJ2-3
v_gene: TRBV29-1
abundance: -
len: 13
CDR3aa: CSVDKSSTDTQYF

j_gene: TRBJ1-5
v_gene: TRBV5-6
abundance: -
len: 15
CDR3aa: CASSYHPAGYQPQHF

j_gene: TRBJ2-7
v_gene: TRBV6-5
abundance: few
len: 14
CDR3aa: CASSGREMGYEQYF

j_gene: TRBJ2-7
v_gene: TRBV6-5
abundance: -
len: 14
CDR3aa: CASSKGLAHYEQYF

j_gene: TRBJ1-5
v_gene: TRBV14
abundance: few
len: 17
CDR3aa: CASSLVRDRGSNQPQHF

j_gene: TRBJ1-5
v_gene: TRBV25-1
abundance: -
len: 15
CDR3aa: CASSAGGRSNQPQHF

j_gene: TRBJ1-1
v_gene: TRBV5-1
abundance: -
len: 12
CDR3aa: CASSLQGSPIFF

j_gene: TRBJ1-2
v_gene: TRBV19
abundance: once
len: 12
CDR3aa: CASSLGVRSYTF